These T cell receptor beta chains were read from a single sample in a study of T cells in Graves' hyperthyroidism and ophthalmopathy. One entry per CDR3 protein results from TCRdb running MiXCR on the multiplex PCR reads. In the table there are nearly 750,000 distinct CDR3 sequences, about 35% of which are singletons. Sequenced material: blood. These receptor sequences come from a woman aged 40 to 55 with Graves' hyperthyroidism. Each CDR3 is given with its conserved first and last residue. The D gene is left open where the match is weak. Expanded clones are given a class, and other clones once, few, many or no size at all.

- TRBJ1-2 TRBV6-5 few CASSYSSPGIGGYTF TGTGCCAGCAGTTACTCTTCCCCAGGGATAGGGGGCTACACCTTC
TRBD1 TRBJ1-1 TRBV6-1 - CASRDREWVANTEAFF TGTGCCAGCAGGGACAGGGAGTGGGTAGCGAACACTGAAGCTTTCTTT
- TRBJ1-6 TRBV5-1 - CASSLGHGTNNSLLHF TGCGCCAGCAGCTTGGGGCACGGGACGAATAATTCACTCCTCCACTTT
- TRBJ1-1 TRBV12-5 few CASGLGWSTEAFF TGTGCTAGTGGTTTGGGTTGGAGCACTGAAGCTTTCTTT
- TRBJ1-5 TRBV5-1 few CASSLEGIETQPQHF TGCGCCAGCAGCTTGGAGGGGATCGAGACTCAGCCCCAGCATTTT
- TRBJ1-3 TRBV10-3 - CALREAGNTIYF TGTGCCCTTAGGGAGGCAGGAAACACCATATATTTT
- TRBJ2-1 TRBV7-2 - CASSSGGDSEQFF TGTGCCAGCAGCTCGGGGGGCGATAGTGAGCAGTTCTTC
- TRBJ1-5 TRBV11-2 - CASSPAGGVSNQPQHF TGTGCCAGCAGCCCAGCGGGGGGGGTCAGCAATCAGCCCCAGCATTTT
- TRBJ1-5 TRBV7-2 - CASSSGAISPQHF TGTGCCAGCAGCTCGGGCGCCATCAGTCCCCAGCATTTT
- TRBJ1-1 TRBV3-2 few CASSQFGGNTEAFF TGTGCCAGCAGCCAGTTCGGGGGGAACACTGAAGCTTTCTTT
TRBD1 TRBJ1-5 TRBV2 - CAETWTGSRQPQHF TGTGCCGAAACCTGGACAGGAAGCAGACAGCCTCAGCATTTT
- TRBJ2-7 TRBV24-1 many CAVSEGYEQYF TGTGCCGTCAGCGAGGGTTACGAGCAGTACTTC
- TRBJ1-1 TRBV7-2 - CASSPRDRSLNTEAFF TGTGCCAGCAGCCCGAGGGACCGATCCCTGAACACTGAAGCTTTCTTT
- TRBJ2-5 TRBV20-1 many CSAGGYRGWETQYF TGCAGTGCTGGAGGGTACAGGGGATGGGAGACCCAGTACTTC
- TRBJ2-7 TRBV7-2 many CASSDSSRSYEQYF TGTGCCAGCAGCGATTCTAGCCGTAGCTACGAGCAGTACTTC
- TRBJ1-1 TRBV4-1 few CASSQDPATRGNTEAFF TGCGCCAGCAGCCAAGATCCTGCCACCAGGGGGAACACTGAAGCTTTCTTT